This T cell receptor (beta chain) was retrieved from a study of cytomegalovirus exposure and HLA in healthy donors. The CDR3 loop spans 14 amino acids. The V gene's germline CDR1 is MDHEN and CDR2 SYDVKM. The V end was cut by 3 bases, the J end by 3 bases, with 10 bases between. 60 Vbeta and 13 Jbeta primers were used in PCR. Sequencing used immunoSEQ multiplex PCR; TCRdb keeps in-frame clones, though not all of them. The sample holds tens of thousands of clones; 75% to 80% are singletons and the top ten take about 4.5%. This TCR was sampled from a woman aged 40 to 50 in good health and CMV-seropositive. This chain links TRBV28 with TRBJ2-3; D is perhaps TRBD2 (5 bases). Sequences were obtained from PBMCs. The CDR3 nucleotides read TGTGCCAGCAGTTTCCGCCTAGCAACAGATACGCAGTATTTT. The encoded protein is CASSFRLATDTQYF. Full variable domain (missing parts from reference TRBV28 and TRBJ2-3): DVKVTQSSRYLVKRTGEKVFLECVQDMDHENMFWYRQDPGLGLRLIYFSYDVKMKEKGDIPEGYSVSREKKERFSLILESASTNQTSMYLCASSFRLATDTQYFGPGTRLTVL.